This T cell receptor beta chain appears in the sequencing data of a study of metastatic and nonmetastatic thyroid tumors. Study in general: A comparison of repertoires was made across blood and tumor or nodule tissue from malignant and benign thyroid patients.

Among the patients, none had received any treatment before thyroid surgery. TCRdb re-called clones via MiXCR from the PCR reads. The sample carries about 40,000 clones, roughly a sixth recorded once. The CDR3 spans 19 residues. The germline V gene encodes CDR1 WSHSY and CDR2 SAAADI. A word on this clone: The junction differs from germline at one of its ends, possibly a read error.

The chain has TRBV10-2 and TRBJ2-3; 10 bases line up with TRBD2. The source material was blood. This TCR was sampled from a female donor with papillary thyroid cancer or a benign thyroid nodule (not recorded which). Some clones in this sample may be carry-over from other donors' samples. The CDR3 region has the DNA TGCGCCATCAGTCCCCCACCGATTCTAGCGGGGGTATTTAAGGATACGCAGTATTTT. Encoded protein: CAISPPPILAGVFKDTQYF.